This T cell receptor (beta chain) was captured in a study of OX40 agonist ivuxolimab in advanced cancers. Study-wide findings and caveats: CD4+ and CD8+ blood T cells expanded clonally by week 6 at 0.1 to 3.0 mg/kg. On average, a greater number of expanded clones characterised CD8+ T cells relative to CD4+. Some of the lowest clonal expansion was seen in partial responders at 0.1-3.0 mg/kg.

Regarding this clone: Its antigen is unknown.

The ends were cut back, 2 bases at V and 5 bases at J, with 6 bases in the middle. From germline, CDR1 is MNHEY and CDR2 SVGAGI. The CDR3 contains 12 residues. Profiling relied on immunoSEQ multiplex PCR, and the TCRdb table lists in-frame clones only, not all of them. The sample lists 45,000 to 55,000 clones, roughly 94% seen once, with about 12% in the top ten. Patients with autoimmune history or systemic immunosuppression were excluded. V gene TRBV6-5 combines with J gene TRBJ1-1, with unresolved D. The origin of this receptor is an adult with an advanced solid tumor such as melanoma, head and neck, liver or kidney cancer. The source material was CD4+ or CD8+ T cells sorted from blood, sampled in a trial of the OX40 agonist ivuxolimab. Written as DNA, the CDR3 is TGTGCCAGCAGTTACGGGGATACTGAAGCTTTCTTT. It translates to CASSYGDTEAFF.